This TCR beta chain was sequenced in a study of blood T cell repertoires in COVID-19. The V gene's germline CDR1 is DFQATT and CDR2 SNEGSKA (reference sequence). The CDR3 consists of 13 residues. V lost 3 bases to trimming and J lost 2 bases; unmatched junction nucleotides: 3. Method: immunoSEQ multiplex PCR; TCRdb's copy keeps in-frame clones and lacks some. In the table there are 30,000 to 35,000 clones, about 85% of which are singletons. The TCR sequence derives from a human donor with acute or convalescent COVID-19. The donor label of this sample is uncertain. V is TRBV20-1 and J is TRBJ2-7, with 8 bases identical to TRBD2. Sequencing was carried out using peripheral blood. CDR3 DNA sequence: TGCAGTGCTAGTGGACTAGCAGCCTACGAGCAGTACTTC. Translating it yields CSASGLAAYEQYF.